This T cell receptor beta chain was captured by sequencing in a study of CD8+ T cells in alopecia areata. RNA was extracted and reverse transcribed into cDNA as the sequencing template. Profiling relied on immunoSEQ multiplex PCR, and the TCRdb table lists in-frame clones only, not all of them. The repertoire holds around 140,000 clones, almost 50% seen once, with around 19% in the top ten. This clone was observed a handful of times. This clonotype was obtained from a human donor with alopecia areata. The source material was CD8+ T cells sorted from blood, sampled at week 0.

The CDR3: CASSLKGEQFF. In DNA form, the CDR3 reads TGTGCCAGCAGCCTAAAGGGTGAGCAGTTCTTC. This chain joins TRBV7-9 and TRBJ2-1, with D unclear. Between the trimmed V and J ends, which lost 5 bases and 9 bases, there was a span of 8 bases. The CDR3 loop spans 11 amino acids. CDR1 and CDR2 (germline): SEHNR, FQNEAQ (reference sequence).